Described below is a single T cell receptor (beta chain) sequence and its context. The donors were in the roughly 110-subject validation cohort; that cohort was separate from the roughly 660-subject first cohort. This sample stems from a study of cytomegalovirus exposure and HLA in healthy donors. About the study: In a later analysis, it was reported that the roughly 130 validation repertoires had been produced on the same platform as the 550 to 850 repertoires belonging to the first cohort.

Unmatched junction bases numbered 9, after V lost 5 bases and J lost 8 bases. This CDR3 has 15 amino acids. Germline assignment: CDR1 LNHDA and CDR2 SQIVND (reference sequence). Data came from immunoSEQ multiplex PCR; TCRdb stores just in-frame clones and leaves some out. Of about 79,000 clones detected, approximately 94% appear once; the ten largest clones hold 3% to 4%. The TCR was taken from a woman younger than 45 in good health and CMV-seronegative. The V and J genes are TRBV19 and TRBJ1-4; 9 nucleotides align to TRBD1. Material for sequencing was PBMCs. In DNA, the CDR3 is TGTGCCAGTAGTTCATACAGGGGGCGCCAGGAAAAACTGTTTTTT. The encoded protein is CASSSYRGRQEKLFF. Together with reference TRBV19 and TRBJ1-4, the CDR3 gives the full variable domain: DGGITQSPKYLFRKEGQNVTLSCEQNLNHDAMYWYRQDPGQGLRLIYYSQIVNDFQKGDIAEGYSVSREKKESFPLTVTSAQKNPTAFYLCASSSYRGRQEKLFFGSGTQLSVL.